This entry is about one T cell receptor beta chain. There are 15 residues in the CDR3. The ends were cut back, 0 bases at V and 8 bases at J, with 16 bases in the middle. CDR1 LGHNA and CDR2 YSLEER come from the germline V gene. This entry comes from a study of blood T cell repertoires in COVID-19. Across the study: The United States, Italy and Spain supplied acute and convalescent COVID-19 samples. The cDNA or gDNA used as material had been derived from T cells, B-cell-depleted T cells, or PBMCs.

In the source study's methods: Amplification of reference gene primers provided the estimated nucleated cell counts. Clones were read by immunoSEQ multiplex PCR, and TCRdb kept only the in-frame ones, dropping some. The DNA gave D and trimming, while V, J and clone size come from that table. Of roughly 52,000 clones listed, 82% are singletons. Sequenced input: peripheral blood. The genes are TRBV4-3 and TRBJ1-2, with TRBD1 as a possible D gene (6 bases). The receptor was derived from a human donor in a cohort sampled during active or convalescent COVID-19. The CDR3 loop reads CASSQDWGGASGYTF. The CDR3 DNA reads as TGCGCCAGCAGCCAAGATTGGGGGGGCGCATCGGGCTACACCTTC.